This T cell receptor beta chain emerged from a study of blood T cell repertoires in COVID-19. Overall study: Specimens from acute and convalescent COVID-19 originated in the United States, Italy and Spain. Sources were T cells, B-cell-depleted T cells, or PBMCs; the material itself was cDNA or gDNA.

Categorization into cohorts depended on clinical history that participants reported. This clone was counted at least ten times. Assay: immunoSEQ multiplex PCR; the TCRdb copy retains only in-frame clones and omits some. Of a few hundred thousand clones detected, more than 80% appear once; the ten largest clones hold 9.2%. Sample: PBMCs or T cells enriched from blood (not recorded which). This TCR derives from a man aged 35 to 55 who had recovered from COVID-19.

CDR3 sequence reads: CSVEGGGYEQYF. The CDR3 nucleotides read TGCAGCGTTGAAGGGGGAGGGTACGAGCAGTACTTC. The V gene is TRBV29-1, the J gene TRBJ2-7, with 7 bases lining up with TRBD2. Germline trimming cut 1 base from V and 4 bases from J; bases unmatched to any gene: 1. Germline CDR1 reads SQVTM; CDR2 reads ANQGSEA. CDR3 length: 12 amino acids.